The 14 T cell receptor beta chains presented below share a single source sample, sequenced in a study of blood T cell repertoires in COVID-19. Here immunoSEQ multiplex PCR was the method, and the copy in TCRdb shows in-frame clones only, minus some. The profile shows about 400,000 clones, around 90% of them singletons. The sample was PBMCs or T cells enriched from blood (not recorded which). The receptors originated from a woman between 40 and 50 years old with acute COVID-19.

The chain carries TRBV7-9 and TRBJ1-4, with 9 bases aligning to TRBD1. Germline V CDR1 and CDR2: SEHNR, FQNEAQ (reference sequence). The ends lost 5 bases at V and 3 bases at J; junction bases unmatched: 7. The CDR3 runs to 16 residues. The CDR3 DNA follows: TGTGCCAGCAGCCCCGGGACAGGGTTTGCTAATGAAAAACTGTTTTTT. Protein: CASSPGTGFANEKLFF.

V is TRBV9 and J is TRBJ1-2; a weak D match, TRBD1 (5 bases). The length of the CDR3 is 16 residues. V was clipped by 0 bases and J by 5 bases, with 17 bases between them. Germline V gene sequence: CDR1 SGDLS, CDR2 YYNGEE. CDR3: CASSVGKGRSVYGYTF. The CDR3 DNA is TGTGCCAGCAGCGTAGGGAAGGGGCGAAGTGTGTATGGCTACACCTTC.

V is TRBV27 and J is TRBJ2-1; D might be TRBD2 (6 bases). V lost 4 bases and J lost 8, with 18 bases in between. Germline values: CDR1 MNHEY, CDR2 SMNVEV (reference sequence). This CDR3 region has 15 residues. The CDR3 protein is CASSSLAAGDHEQFF. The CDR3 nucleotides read TGTGCCAGCAGTTCACTAGCTGCGGGCGACCATGAGCAGTTCTTC.

This CDR3 reads CASSYVGAEETQYF. CDR3 bases: TGTGCCAGCAGCTACGTGGGAGCAGAAGAGACCCAGTACTTC. The genes are TRBV13 and TRBJ2-5; D is perhaps TRBD2 (5 bases). This CDR3 region has 14 residues. Germline V gene data show CDR1 as PRHDT and CDR2 as FYEKMQ (reference sequence). V lost 4 bases and J lost 3, with 12 bases in between.

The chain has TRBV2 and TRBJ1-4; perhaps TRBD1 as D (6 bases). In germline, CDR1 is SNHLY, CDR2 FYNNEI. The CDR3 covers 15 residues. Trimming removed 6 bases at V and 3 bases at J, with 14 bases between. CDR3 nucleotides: TGTGCCAGCAGAGAGGACAGATCGGCTAATGAAAAACTGTTTTTT. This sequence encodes CASREDRSANEKLFF.

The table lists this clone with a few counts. CDR3 sequence (DNA): TGCGCCAGCAGCTCCGGGACTAGCCCTTACAATGAGCAGTTCTTC. It specifies CASSSGTSPYNEQFF. J is TRBJ2-1 and V is TRBV5-1; 9 bases match TRBD2. From germline, CDR1 is SGHRS and CDR2 YFSETQ. The CDR3 is 15 amino acids. The V segment lost 3 bases and the J segment 4 bases; nucleotides outside the gene matches: 5. Full variable domain (remainder filled in from reference TRBV5-1 and TRBJ2-1): KAGVTQTPRYLIKTRGQQVTLSCSPISGHRSVSWYQQTPGQGLQFLFEYFSETQRNKGNFPGRFSGRQFSNSRSEMNVSTLELGDSALYLCASSSGTSPYNEQFFGPGTRLTVL.

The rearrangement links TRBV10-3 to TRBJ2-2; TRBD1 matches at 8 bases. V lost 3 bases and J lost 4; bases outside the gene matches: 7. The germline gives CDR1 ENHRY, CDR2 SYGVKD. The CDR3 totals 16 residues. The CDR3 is CAISDPGQGRTGELFF. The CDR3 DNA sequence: TGTGCCATCAGTGATCCAGGACAGGGACGCACCGGGGAGCTGTTTTTT.

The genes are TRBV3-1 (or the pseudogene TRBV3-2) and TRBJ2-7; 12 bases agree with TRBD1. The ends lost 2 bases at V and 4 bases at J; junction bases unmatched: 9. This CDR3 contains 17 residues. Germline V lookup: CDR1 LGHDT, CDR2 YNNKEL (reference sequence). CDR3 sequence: CASSQLTTGQGAYEQYF. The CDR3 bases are TGTGCCAGCAGCCAATTAACTACGGGACAGGGGGCGTACGAGCAGTACTTC.

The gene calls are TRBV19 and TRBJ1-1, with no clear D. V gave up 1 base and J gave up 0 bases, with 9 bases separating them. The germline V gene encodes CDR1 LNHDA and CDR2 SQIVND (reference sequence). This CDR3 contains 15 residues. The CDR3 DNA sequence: TGTGCCAGTAGTATAGGGCAGCGCATGAACACTGAAGCTTTCTTT. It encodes CASSIGQRMNTEAFF.

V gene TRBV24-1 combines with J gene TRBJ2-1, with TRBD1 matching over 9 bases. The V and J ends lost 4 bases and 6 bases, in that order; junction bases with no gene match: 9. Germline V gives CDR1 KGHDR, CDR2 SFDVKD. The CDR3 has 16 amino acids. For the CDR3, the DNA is TGTGCCACCAGTGACCCGGGACAGGGTTACTCCAATGAGCAGTTCTTC. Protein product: CATSDPGQGYSNEQFF.

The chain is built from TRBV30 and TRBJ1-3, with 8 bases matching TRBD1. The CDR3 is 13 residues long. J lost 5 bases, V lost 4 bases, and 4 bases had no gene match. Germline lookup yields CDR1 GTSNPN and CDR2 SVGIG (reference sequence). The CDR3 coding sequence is TGTGCCTGGAAGGACAGGGCGAGAAACACCATATATTTT. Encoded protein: CAWKDRARNTIYF.

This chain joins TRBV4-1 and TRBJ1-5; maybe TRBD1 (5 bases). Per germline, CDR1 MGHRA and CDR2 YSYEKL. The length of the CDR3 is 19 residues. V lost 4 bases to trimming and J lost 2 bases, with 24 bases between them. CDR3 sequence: CASSRTIQVLRGGNQPQHF. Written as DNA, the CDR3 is TGCGCCAGCAGCCGAACAATACAGGTGCTAAGGGGTGGCAATCAGCCCCAGCATTTT.

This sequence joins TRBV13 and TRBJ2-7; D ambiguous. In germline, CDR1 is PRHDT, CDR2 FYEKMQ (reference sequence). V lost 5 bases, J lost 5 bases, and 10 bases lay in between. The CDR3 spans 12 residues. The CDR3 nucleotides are TGTGCCAGCAGCACAAACATGGACGAGCAGTACTTC. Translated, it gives CASSTNMDEQYF.

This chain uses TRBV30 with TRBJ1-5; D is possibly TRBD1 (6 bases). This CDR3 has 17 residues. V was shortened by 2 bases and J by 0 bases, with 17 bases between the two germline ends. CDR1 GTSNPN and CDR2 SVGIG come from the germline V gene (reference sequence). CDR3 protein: CAWSSSGDLYSNQPQHF. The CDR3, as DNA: TGTGCCTGGAGTAGCTCAGGGGACCTTTATAGCAATCAGCCCCAGCATTTT.